These T cell receptor beta chains were read from a single sample in a study of blood T cell repertoires in COVID-19. Clones were sequenced by immunoSEQ multiplex PCR, and TCRdb holds only the in-frame ones, with some missing. This sample has more than 100,000 clones; around 85% occur once, and the top ten carry roughly a sixth. Sequenced material: peripheral blood. The receptor set was obtained from an elderly woman with acute or convalescent COVID-19. Both conserved end residues are part of each CDR3. The order of the fields is D gene, clone size, J gene, V gene, CDR3 DNA, CDR3 protein. A D gene is named only where the DNA matches it firmly. Clone size appears in some rows only: once, few, many, or a class for an expanded clone.

TRBD1	NA	TRBJ1-1	TRBV11-3	TGTGCCAGCAGCGGACTCCGGGACAGGGGGCCTGACACTGAAGCTTTCTTT	CASSGLRDRGPDTEAFF
TRBD2	NA	TRBJ2-7	TRBV6-5	TGTGCCAGCAGACACCAAGCGGGGGAATACTACGAGCAGTACTTC	CASRHQAGEYYEQYF
NA	once	TRBJ2-2	TRBV30	TGTGCCTGGGGGACTTCTCTGTTGGTCGGGGAGCTGTTTTTT	CAWGTSLLVGELFF
NA	NA	TRBJ2-3	TRBV1	TGCACCAGCAGCCCCCCGGGGGGGGCGGAAGATACGCAGTATTTT	CTSSPPGGAEDTQYF
NA	NA	TRBJ2-2	TRBV5-6	TGTGCCAGCAGACTGGGACTGGCGAACACCGGGGAGCTGTTTTTT	CASRLGLANTGELFF
TRBD2	NA	TRBJ2-4	TRBV6-1	TGTGCCAGCAGCGACGGGAGGGACAAAAACATTCAGTACTTC	CASSDGRDKNIQYF
NA	NA	TRBJ1-5	TRBV29-1	TGCAGCGCCTCGGGAGGAGGCAATCAGCCCCAGCATTTT	CSASGGGNQPQHF
TRBD1	few	TRBJ1-1	TRBV11-2	TGTGCCAGCAGCTTAGGTAAGGGGACAGGGGTACGGAACACTGAAGCTTTCTTT	CASSLGKGTGVRNTEAFF
NA	few	TRBJ2-7	TRBV5-1	TGCGCCAGCAGCTTGGGCCCTCAGGAGGTCTACGAGCAGTACTTC	CASSLGPQEVYEQYF
TRBD1	NA	TRBJ1-2	TRBV12-3/TRBV12-4	TGTGCCAGCACTCGGGACAGCTATGGCTACACCTTC	CASTRDSYGYTF
NA	NA	TRBJ2-2	TRBV5-5	TGTGCCAGCAGCCTAGCAGTGTCGAACACCGGGGAGCTGTTTTTT	CASSLAVSNTGELFF
TRBD2	NA	TRBJ2-1	TRBV3-1/TRBV3-2	TGTGCCAGCAGCCGAAGGACTAGCGGGAGGGGAAGCTCCTACAATGAGCAGTTCTTC	CASSRRTSGRGSSYNEQFF
NA	NA	TRBJ2-1	TRBV7-9	TGTGCCAGCAGTCGGACTACATTCAATGAGCAGTTCTTC	CASSRTTFNEQFF
TRBD1	few	TRBJ1-2	TRBV11-2	TGTGCCAGCAGCTTATCGGGACAGGGTTTAATGAGTGGCTACACCTTC	CASSLSGQGLMSGYTF
NA	NA	TRBJ1-1	TRBV4-1	TGCGCCAGCAGCCAAGCCGTTCGGGGTGGGGGGACTGAAGCTTTCTTT	CASSQAVRGGGTEAFF
TRBD2	NA	TRBJ2-1	TRBV11-2	TGTGCCAGCAGCTTGGGACTAGCGGGGGTACGAAACAATGAGCAGTTCTTC	CASSLGLAGVRNNEQFF
NA	NA	TRBJ1-2	TRBV3-1/TRBV3-2	TGTGCCAGCAGCCAAGAGGGGCAAAACTATGGCTACACCTTC	CASSQEGQNYGYTF
NA	NA	TRBJ2-7	TRBV10-3	TGTGCCATCGGTGAGGGGCGGGACGAGCAGTACTTC	CAIGEGRDEQYF